This entry describes one T cell receptor (beta chain). Its antigen is not known. These data belong to a study of blood T cells in healthy people across ages. Next came a second PCR, run for about 7 to 11 cycles, which used a sample-barcoded 5' primer along with a J-beta primer mix. From the 5' RACE reads, TCRdb called clonotypes with MiXCR, one entry per CDR3 protein. There are around 870,000 distinct CDR3 sequences in the sample; around 30% occur only once, and roughly 17% lies in the top ten. This CDR3 is built from 14 residues. V was cut by 0 bases and J by 10 bases, with 14 bases left in between. Germline V lookup: CDR1 SGDLS, CDR2 YYNGEE. Overall study results and limits: Fewer expanded clones and more diversity marked long-lived versus aged donors. In older individuals, TCR beta diversity per million T cells was lower, falling roughly linearly with age.

Healthy Caucasian individuals from Russia aged 6 to 90 served as donors. Each of the donors had roughly 9.4 milliliters of peripheral blood drawn into EDTA-treated Vacutainer tubes. Sample: blood. The chain joins TRBV9 to TRBJ2-1; tentatively, D is TRBD2 (5 bases). This TCR was recovered from a woman of 80 years or more in good health. The CDR3 sequence is CASSVALGSYEQFF. The CDR3 nucleotides read TGTGCCAGCAGCGTAGCTCTTGGGAGCTACGAGCAGTTCTTC. The whole variable domain, remainder taken from reference TRBV9 and TRBJ2-1, is DSGVTQTPKHLITATGQRVTLRCSPRSGDLSVYWYQQSLDQGLQFLIQYYNGEERAKGNILERFSAQQFPDLHSELNLSSLELGDSALYFCASSVALGSYEQFFGPGTRLTVL.